Listed below are T cell receptor beta chains from one sample, sequenced in a study of type 1 regulatory T cells. Antigens for these TCRs are unknown. One entry per CDR3 protein results from TCRdb running MiXCR on the reads. This table holds 60,000 to 80,000 distinct CDR3 sequences, approximately 64% found once. Source material: cultured T cells, either the whole culture or a sorted T cell fraction (not recorded which). The receptors stem from a human donor in good health. CDR3s include the opening cysteine and the closing phenylalanine or tryptophan. Each record gives: D gene, V gene, J gene, clone size, CDR3 protein, CDR3 DNA. A D gene is named only where the DNA matches it firmly. Clone size is given for some rows only: seen once, a few or many times, or a class if the clone is expanded.

-	TRBV5-1	TRBJ1-1	many	CASSLVTGANTEAFF	TGCGCCAGCAGCTTGGTTACAGGAGCGAACACTGAAGCTTTCTTT
-	TRBV7-9	TRBJ2-1	-	CASSSGESSYNEQFF	TGTGCCAGCAGCTCCGGGGAGAGCTCCTACAATGAGCAGTTCTTC
-	TRBV11-3	TRBJ2-6	few	CASSLSWGSGANVLTF	TGTGCCAGCAGCTTAAGCTGGGGCTCTGGGGCCAACGTCCTGACTTTC
-	TRBV10-3	TRBJ1-2	-	CAISESTGQNYGYTF	TGTGCCATCAGTGAGTCGACAGGCCAGAACTATGGCTACACCTTC
-	TRBV9	TRBJ2-6	-	CASSVGSSGANVLTF	TGTGCCAGCAGCGTCGGATCATCCGGGGCCAACGTCCTGACTTTC
-	TRBV12-3/TRBV12-4	TRBJ2-3	-	CASRLSTADTQYF	TGTGCCAGCAGGTTAAGTACTGCAGATACGCAGTATTTT
-	TRBV27	TRBJ1-1	-	CASSFNLRTQGEAFF	TGTGCCAGCAGTTTTAATCTTCGGACACAGGGTGAAGCTTTCTTT
TRBD1	TRBV19	TRBJ1-1	-	CAASRRDRDNTEAFF	TGTGCCGCTTCACGCCGGGACAGAGACAACACTGAAGCTTTCTTT
-	TRBV5-1	TRBJ2-7	-	CASSLAGGVGLRNEQYF	TGCGCCAGCAGCTTGGCCGGCGGAGTGGGATTGAGGAACGAGCAGTACTTC
-	TRBV19	TRBJ2-5	few	CASSTHDARTQYF	TGTGCCAGTAGTACCCATGATGCGCGGACCCAGTACTTC
-	TRBV7-2	TRBJ2-2	few	CASSQSTNTGELFF	TGTGCCAGCAGCCAATCTACGAACACCGGGGAGCTGTTTTTT
TRBD2	TRBV6-2/TRBV6-3	TRBJ2-1	-	CASSSPSGRLGNEQFF	TGTGCCAGCAGTTCCCCTAGCGGGAGGCTAGGGAATGAGCAGTTCTTC
TRBD1	TRBV29-1	TRBJ2-5	-	CSVPNRGLERAQYF	TGCAGCGTTCCCAACAGGGGGCTGGAGAGGGCCCAGTACTTC
TRBD2	TRBV20-1	TRBJ2-5	-	CSARHDIAGPRETQYF	TGCAGTGCTAGACACGATATAGCGGGCCCCCGGGAGACCCAGTACTTC
-	TRBV6-6	TRBJ1-2	-	CASSYKNDGYTF	TGTGCCAGCAGTTACAAGAACGATGGCTACACCTTC
-	TRBV20-1	TRBJ1-5	once	CSAARRGVASNQPQHF	TGCAGTGCTGCGCGGCGGGGCGTAGCAAGCAATCAGCCCCAGCATTTT
-	TRBV19	TRBJ2-3	-	CASRYGENTQYF	TGTGCCAGTAGGTATGGGGAGAATACGCAGTATTTT
TRBD1	TRBV9	TRBJ2-5	-	CASSVLPGQGVGETQYF	TGTGCCAGCAGCGTTCTTCCCGGACAGGGGGTTGGAGAGACCCAGTACTTC